This paragraph covers one TCR beta chain sequence. The antigen it recognizes is unknown. No much larger clone is present one base from it, and per-base qualities are unavailable. The reads were generated on an Illumina HiSeq 1500. TCRdb reprocessed the public reads (quality trimming at Q25 with fastp, clone calling with MiXCR) and kept in-frame beta chains. Records with the same CDR3 protein are collapsed into one entry carrying the most frequent genes and DNA. Recorded for this sample are 680,000 or so distinct CDR3 sequences; less than 40% of them occurred a single time. Of the sample, under 3.5% falls within the top ten clones. The germline V gene provides CDR1 KGHDR and CDR2 SFDVKD. Germline trimming: 3 bases from V, 8 bases from J; junction bases outside gene matches: 15. There are 18 amino acids in the CDR3, from cysteine to phenylalanine inclusive. Here the CDR3 DNA is all that survives: 54 bases in frame from base 1.

The data derive from a study of T cell repertoires in cytomegalovirus infection (dated by TCRdb to between 2018 and 2021). Describing the broader study: Because public TCR beta signatures pointed to carriage of CMV infection together with the matching HLA type, the HLA type of each donor mattered for the analysis. Broad study findings and their caveats: Cumulative frequency of public TCR beta family members discriminated carriers of CMV infection plus the relevant HLA type in this cohort and an independent approximately 360-donor cohort. The ex vivo response was dominated by HLA-C-restricted CMV-specific TCR beta clonotypes, and the single most frequent clonotype in two of eight donors was supplied by these HLA-C-restricted clonotypes.

The sequenced sample consisted of PBMCs. Recombination joined TRBV24-1 with TRBJ2-3; TRBD1 matches 11 bases in the middle. This clonotype was sampled from a human donor in good health (CMV status not recorded). Some clones in this sample may be carry-over from other donors' samples. The sequenced DNA is TGTGCCACCAGTGATGCGGGGACAGGGGGACTAGTTCTGGGTACGCAGTATTTT. It specifies CATSDAGTGGLVLGTQYF.